This passage covers 9 T cell receptor beta chains from one sample sequenced in a study of T cells in Graves' hyperthyroidism and ophthalmopathy. It was RNA transcripts that yielded the amplified TCR beta CDR3 regions. HTBI primers were employed in a first-round RT-PCR of the TCR CDR3. TCRdb used MiXCR to reprocess the multiplex PCR reads, holding one entry per CDR3 protein. The data contain 600,000 to 700,000 distinct CDR3 sequences, just under 45% of them seen just once; the ten biggest clones take up more than 7%. The specimen sequenced was peripheral blood or thyroid tissue (not recorded which). These TCRs come from an adult man with Graves' disease, either hyperthyroidism or ophthalmopathy (not recorded which).

The V and J genes are TRBV29-1 and TRBJ2-7; TRBD1 matches 7 bases. This CDR3 has 14 residues. Trimming took 6 bases from V and 0 from J; bases not matched to a gene: 8. Looked up from germline, CDR1 is SQVTM and CDR2 is ANQGSEA. CDR3 protein: CSVGDSLASYEQYF. The CDR3 nucleotides read TGCAGCGTCGGGGACAGCCTAGCCTCCTACGAGCAGTACTTC.

Worth noting for this clonotype: Since a much larger clone is just one base distant, this may be a read error. The V gene is TRBV11-1, the J gene TRBJ1-2, with 8 bases that match TRBD1. This CDR3 has 15 residues. The germline CDR1 and CDR2 sequences are SGHAT and FQDESV (reference sequence). J was trimmed by 3 bases and V by 5 bases; bases with no gene match: 8. Written as DNA, the CDR3 is TGTGCCAGCAGCCCAGGACAGGGACCTGACTATGGCTACACCTTC. This translates into CASSPGQGPDYGYTF.

A few counts support this clonotype. The chain combines TRBV7-2 with TRBJ2-7; 13 nucleotides match TRBD2. Germline CDR1 and CDR2: SGHTA and FQGNSA. The J segment lost 4 bases and the V segment lost 6 bases, leaving 3 bases of the junction unmatched. The CDR3 has 14 amino acids. The CDR3 sequence: CASRKGLAGYEQYF. The CDR3 DNA reads as TGTGCCAGCAGAAAGGGACTAGCGGGGTACGAGCAGTACTTC. The whole variable domain, filled in from reference TRBV7-2 and TRBJ2-7, reads GAGVSQSPSNKVTEKGKDVELRCDPISGHTALYWYRQSLGQGLEFLIYFQGNSAPDKSGLPSDRFSAERTGGSVSTLTIQRTQQEDSAVYLCASRKGLAGYEQYFGPGTRLTVT.

This clonotype appeared many times. The V call is TRBV7-3, the J call TRBJ2-7, with TRBD2 identical over 10 bases. The CDR3 has 14 residues. V shed 4 bases and J 5 bases; nucleotides not matched to a gene: 5. Germline V gene sequence: CDR1 SGHTA, CDR2 FQGTGA. CDR3 bases: TGTGCCAGCAGCTCGAGCGGGGGGGCCGACGAGCAGTACTTC. This codes for CASSSSGGADEQYF.

The chain links TRBV2 to TRBJ1-1; TRBD1 is a possible D gene (5 bases). V lost 3 bases and J lost 12, with 11 bases in between. This CDR3 contains 11 residues. Germline V gives CDR1 SNHLY, CDR2 FYNNEI. This CDR3 reads CASSDPRASFF. The CDR3 DNA sequence: TGTGCCAGCAGTGATCCCAGGGCATCTTTCTTT. Together with reference TRBV2 and TRBJ1-1, the CDR3 gives the full variable domain: EPEVTQTPSHQVTQMGQEVILRCVPISNHLYFYWYRQILGQKVEFLVSFYNNEISEKSEIFDDQFSVERPDGSNFTLKIRSTKLEDSAMYFCASSDPRASFFGQGTRLTVV.

This clonotype was recorded once. The rearrangement links TRBV7-6 to TRBJ2-7; TRBD2 is a possible D gene (5 bases). V was clipped by 5 bases and J by 1 base, with 24 bases between them. The CDR3 is 18 residues long. CDR1 and CDR2 from the germline V gene are SGHVS and FNYEAQ. CDR3 sequence reads: CASSTTAPDSRPSYEQYF. The CDR3 DNA reads TGTGCCAGCAGCACCACGGCGCCGGACTCGCGTCCTTCCTACGAGCAGTACTTC.

The genes are TRBV7-2 and TRBJ2-7; D perhaps matches TRBD1 (6 bases). The CDR3 loop spans 13 amino acids. The ends were cut back, 11 bases at V and 0 bases at J, with 14 bases in the middle. Germline V gene data show CDR1 as SGHTA and CDR2 as FQGNSA. The CDR3 DNA follows: TGTGCCGGTAGTACGGACAGCTCCTACGAGCAGTACTTC. As protein: CAGSTDSSYEQYF.

This chain links TRBV2 with TRBJ1-2; 8 bases agree with TRBD1. Germline assignment: CDR1 SNHLY and CDR2 FYNNEI. Trimming took 10 bases from V and 6 from J; bases not matched to a gene: 7. The CDR3 contains 12 residues. This CDR3 reads CAIRDRSDGYTF. Written as DNA, the CDR3 is TGTGCCATACGGGACAGGAGTGATGGCTACACCTTC.

This clonotype was seen repeatedly, ten times or more. This chain uses TRBV29-1 with TRBJ1-1; tentative D call: TRBD1 (5 bases). This CDR3 has 12 amino acids. The V gene lost 7 bases and the J gene lost 5 bases, with 14 bases spanning the gap. CDR1 SQVTM and CDR2 ANQGSEA come from the germline V gene. Here the CDR3 reads CSAHGQGTEAFF. The CDR3 DNA is TGCAGCGCCCACGGGCAGGGAACTGAAGCTTTCTTT. The full variable domain, its missing parts supplied by reference TRBV29-1 and TRBJ1-1, is SAVISQKPSRDICQRGTSLTIQCQVDSQVTMMFWYRQQPGQSLTLIATANQGSEATYESGFVIDKFPISRPNLTFSTLTVSNMSPEDSSIYLCSAHGQGTEAFFGQGTRLTVV.